This paragraph reports one T cell receptor beta chain. The antigen is not known. Profiling that covered TCR beta VDJ and CDR3 relied on genomic DNA as its template. TCRdb ran MiXCR on the reads and lists one entry per CDR3 protein. The sample lists around 50,000 distinct CDR3 sequences; just over 55% were seen once. The sample originates from a study of CD8+CD57+ T cells in acquired aplastic anemia. Individuals selected for sequencing had exhibited CD8+CD57+ cell expansion on flow cytometry. Findings and limits, study-wide: Patients and controls were found to share some 30 CD8+ CDR3 sequences.

This TCR came from a human donor with aplastic anemia. Material: sorted CD4+, CD8+, or CD8+CD57+ T cells (not recorded which) from PBMCs.

The CDR3 sequence is CASSLVGGASNQPQHF. Written as DNA, the CDR3 is TGTGCCAGCAGCTTAGTTGGGGGCGCGAGCAATCAGCCCCAGCATTTT. This chain connects TRBV7-8 to TRBJ1-5; D is possibly TRBD1 (6 bases). From germline, CDR1 is SGHVS and CDR2 FQNEAQ. Trimming shortened V by 1 base and J by 1 base, and 11 bases separated the two germline ends. The CDR3 length is 16 residues.